This is a list of T cell receptor beta chains from one sample in a study of CXCR3-negative and CXCR3-positive naive CD8 T cells. TCRdb derives one entry per CDR3 protein from the 5' RACE reads, leaving out DNA. The table gives about 3,900 distinct CDR3 sequences; the top ten clones make up just under 2% of it. Source material: naive CXCR3- CD8+ T cells from blood. These receptors all stem from a human donor in good health. Some clones in this sample may be carry-over from other donors' samples. The CDR3 runs from the conserved cysteine through the conserved F or W. For some rows the clone size is stated as once, few or many, or as a class when expanded; others skip it.

CDR3,J,size,V
CASSQEGRKETQYF,TRBJ2-5,NA,TRBV4-3
CASSQDYNNEQFF,TRBJ2-1,medium-sized,TRBV4-3
CSADGFDGYTF,TRBJ1-2,NA,TRBV29-1
CASRPLGLSGANVLTF,TRBJ2-6,medium-sized,TRBV2
CASSLGTANTGELFF,TRBJ2-2,medium-sized,TRBV7-9
CASSFPTGVETQYF,TRBJ2-5,NA,TRBV5-5
CASSQPEGLGYTF,TRBJ1-2,NA,TRBV3-1
CASSYFRAANTEAFF,TRBJ1-1,NA,TRBV6-5
CASSLGLGLADTYNEQFF,TRBJ2-1,medium-sized,TRBV7-2
CASSKSLVRQPQHF,TRBJ1-5,NA,TRBV21-1
CASSYDRLNTGELFF,TRBJ2-2,medium-sized,TRBV6-2/TRBV6-3
CASSPEQGKNTEAFF,TRBJ1-1,medium-sized,TRBV12-3/TRBV12-4
CASSQVNRAGDGYTF,TRBJ1-2,NA,TRBV4-3
CSATGDGNIQYF,TRBJ2-4,NA,TRBV29-1
CATSRGPNTEAFF,TRBJ1-1,NA,TRBV19
CSVVKGPPQGAFF,TRBJ1-1,medium-sized,TRBV29-1
CASSFGGQADTQYF,TRBJ2-3,medium-sized,TRBV7-2
CSARGLGYTEAFF,TRBJ1-1,NA,TRBV20-1
CASSYSHFNTEAFF,TRBJ1-1,medium-sized,TRBV6-2/TRBV6-3
CSVAGTGSDTQYF,TRBJ2-3,medium-sized,TRBV29-1
CASSLAGQGAGSPLHF,TRBJ1-6,NA,TRBV13
CASSEGPGERTDTQYF,TRBJ2-3,NA,TRBV2
CASSQERRSEGNEQFF,TRBJ2-1,medium-sized,TRBV3-1
CADAGGPKETQYF,TRBJ2-5,medium-sized,TRBV7-9